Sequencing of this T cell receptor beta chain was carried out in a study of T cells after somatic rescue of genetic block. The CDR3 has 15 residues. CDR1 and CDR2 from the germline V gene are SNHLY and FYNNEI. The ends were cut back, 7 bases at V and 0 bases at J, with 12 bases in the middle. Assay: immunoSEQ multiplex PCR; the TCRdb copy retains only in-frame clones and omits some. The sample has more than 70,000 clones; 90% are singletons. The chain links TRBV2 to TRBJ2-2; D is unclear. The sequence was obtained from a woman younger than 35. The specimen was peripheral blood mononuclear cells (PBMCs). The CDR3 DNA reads TGTGCCAGCACTCCACTCGGCGCGAACACCGGGGAGCTGTTTTTT. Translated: CASTPLGANTGELFF.